This TCR beta chain was identified during a study of control samples from healthy donors and cancer patients. Using immunoSEQ multiplex PCR, the repertoire was profiled, and TCRdb retains in-frame clones only, with some absent. The profile shows 200,000 to 250,000 clones, 85% to 95% of them singletons. The sample taken for sequencing was blood. This receptor was taken from a man aged 45-65 years in good health.

The DNA for the CDR3 is TGTGCCAGCAGTTACAATGGGGACACCGGGGAGCTGTTTTTT. This gives the protein CASSYNGDTGELFF. The J gene is TRBJ2-2, the V gene TRBV6-5; D gene unclear. The V and J ends lost 2 bases and 3 bases respectively, with 7 bases between them. Germline V lookup: CDR1 MNHEY, CDR2 SVGAGI. There are 14 residues in the CDR3.